A selection of T cell receptor beta chains follows, all from one sample in a study of blood T cell repertoires in COVID-19. Only in-frame clones appear in the TCRdb table, and some are missing; sequencing was by immunoSEQ multiplex PCR. The table shows some 140,000 clones, with roughly 89% occurring only once. Sequences were obtained from peripheral blood. These receptors all come from a man aged 45 to 65 with acute or convalescent COVID-19. Each CDR3 is given with its conserved first and last residue. The D gene is left open where the match is weak. Expanded clones are given a class, and other clones once, few, many or no size at all.

j_call d_call clone_size v_call cdr3_aa cdr3_nt
TRBJ2-3 TRBD2 once TRBV6-5 CASKFSGGSTDTQYF TGTGCCAGCAAGTTTAGCGGGGGAAGCACAGATACGCAGTATTTT
TRBJ2-2 - - TRBV27 CASSGPQGLPEEELFF TGTGCCAGCAGTGGGCCACAGGGTCTCCCTGAGGAGGAGCTGTTTTTT
TRBJ2-7 TRBD2 - TRBV7-6 CASSLRSPLAGHSYEQYF TGTGCCAGCAGCTTAAGGTCACCGCTAGCGGGCCACTCCTACGAGCAGTACTTC
TRBJ2-5 - - TRBV4-1 CASSLKIEETQYF TGCGCCAGCAGCCTCAAGATAGAAGAGACCCAGTACTTC
TRBJ2-1 TRBD1 - TRBV5-6 CASNDRGRSEQFF TGTGCCAGCAACGACAGGGGGCGCAGTGAGCAGTTCTTC
TRBJ2-1 TRBD1 few TRBV10-2 CASSESFRQGYEQFF TGCGCCAGCAGTGAGTCCTTCAGACAGGGGTATGAGCAGTTCTTC
TRBJ2-1 TRBD2 - TRBV2 CASGVLGGLRTSGGEEQFF TGTGCCAGCGGTGTCCTTGGGGGGCTCAGGACTAGCGGAGGTGAAGAGCAGTTCTTC
TRBJ1-5 - once TRBV3-1/TRBV3-2 CASSGSVSNQPQHF TGTGCCAGCAGCGGCTCAGTTAGCAATCAGCCCCAGCATTTT
TRBJ1-6 TRBD1 - TRBV20-1 CSASRDSTSRNSPLHF TGCAGTGCTAGTCGGGACAGTACAAGCCGTAATTCACCCCTCCACTTT
TRBJ1-5 TRBD1 once TRBV19 CASSQTGGNQPQHF TGTGCCAGTAGTCAAACAGGGGGCAATCAGCCCCAGCATTTT
TRBJ1-2 TRBD1 - TRBV27 CASSSGTGNYGYTF TGTGCCAGCAGTTCCGGGACAGGGAACTATGGCTACACCTTC
TRBJ1-2 - - TRBV2 CASSEGQVEGYTF TGTGCCAGCAGTGAAGGGCAGGTTGAGGGCTACACCTTC
TRBJ2-7 - - TRBV4-1 CASSQGITGREQYF TGCGCCAGCAGCCAAGGAATTACAGGGCGCGAGCAGTACTTC
TRBJ1-6 TRBD1 - TRBV5-1 CASSETGGSNSPLHF TGCGCCAGCAGCGAGACAGGGGGCTCTAATTCACCCCTCCACTTT
TRBJ2-7 - - TRBV7-9 CASSLFTQGVYEQYF TGTGCCAGCAGCCTCTTTACCCAAGGAGTCTACGAGCAGTACTTC
TRBJ1-5 - - TRBV5-5 CASSLSVYSNQPQHF TGTGCCAGCAGCTTGTCGGTTTATAGCAATCAGCCCCAGCATTTT
TRBJ2-1 TRBD2 - TRBV7-6 CASSLRGLAGGGEQFF TGTGCCAGCAGCTTACGAGGACTAGCGGGAGGCGGTGAGCAGTTCTTC
TRBJ2-3 - few TRBV6-4 CASSDRGYSTDTQYF TGTGCCAGCAGTGACCGCGGTTATAGCACAGATACGCAGTATTTT
TRBJ1-1 TRBD1 - TRBV29-1 CSVPTGGTEAFF TGCAGCGTTCCAACAGGGGGAACTGAAGCTTTCTTT
TRBJ1-1 - - TRBV5-1 CASSPDPTLRVMNTEAFF TGCGCCAGCAGCCCTGACCCGACACTCAGGGTGATGAACACTGAAGCTTTCTTT
TRBJ1-4 - - TRBV28 CASSRLVATNEKLFF TGTGCCAGCAGCCGATTAGTTGCAACTAATGAAAAACTGTTTTTT
TRBJ2-5 TRBD2 - TRBV4-1 CASSLRLAGGQETQYF TGCGCCAGCAGCCTTAGACTAGCGGGGGGCCAAGAGACCCAGTACTTC
TRBJ2-2 TRBD2 - TRBV7-2 CASSYSGGASGELFF TGTGCCAGCAGCTATAGCGGGGGGGCATCCGGGGAGCTGTTTTTT
TRBJ1-2 - - TRBV6-5 CASSYSLQGSYGYTF TGTGCCAGCAGTTACTCTCTACAGGGATCCTATGGCTACACCTTC
TRBJ1-2 - - TRBV29-1 CSVPPGADGYTF TGCAGCGTGCCGCCAGGGGCCGACGGCTACACCTTC
TRBJ1-2 - - TRBV4-3 CASSKGGQLGGYTF TGCGCCAGCAGCAAGGGGGGGCAATTAGGCGGCTACACCTTC
TRBJ2-4 - - TRBV5-3 CARSLRNIQYF TGTGCCAGAAGCCTTAGAAACATTCAGTACTTC
TRBJ2-1 TRBD1 - TRBV27 CASSSGQGYWFF TGTGCCAGCAGTTCGGGACAGGGGTACTGGTTCTTC
TRBJ1-3 - - TRBV28 CASVGQRSGNTIYF TGTGCCAGCGTCGGCCAGCGCTCTGGAAACACCATATATTTT
TRBJ1-4 - - TRBV7-9 CASSRQGITNEKLFF TGTGCCAGCAGCCGTCAGGGGATAACTAATGAAAAACTGTTTTTT
TRBJ2-3 - - TRBV6-5 CASSPAADTQYF TGTGCCAGCAGTCCGGCAGCGGATACGCAGTATTTT
TRBJ1-6 - once TRBV9 CASSSAMEDSPLHF TGTGCCAGCAGCTCAGCGATGGAGGATTCACCCCTCCACTTT
TRBJ1-1 TRBD1 - TRBV7-8 CASSLASGTGGRAFF TGTGCCAGCAGCTTAGCGTCCGGGACAGGGGGTAGAGCTTTCTTT
TRBJ1-1 - - TRBV14 CASSTRNREAFF TGTGCCAGCAGCACGAGGAATCGTGAAGCTTTCTTT
TRBJ2-5 - - TRBV3-1/TRBV3-2 CASSRNSASDLQETQYF TGTGCCAGCAGCCGTAACTCGGCTAGCGACCTTCAAGAGACCCAGTACTTC
TRBJ1-5 - - TRBV28 CASSLLHSTRTGFQPQHF TGTGCCAGCAGCCTACTCCACTCCACCCGCACAGGGTTTCAGCCCCAGCATTTT
TRBJ2-1 TRBD2 - TRBV14 CASSPASGGEQFF TGTGCCAGCAGCCCCGCTAGCGGTGGGGAGCAGTTCTTC
TRBJ2-3 TRBD2 - TRBV7-9 CASSRGLAGGGENTQYF TGTGCCAGCTCCCGGGGTCTAGCGGGAGGCGGGGAAAATACGCAGTATTTT
TRBJ1-2 - - TRBV7-9 CASSLSQVYGYTF TGTGCCAGCAGCTTAAGTCAGGTCTATGGCTACACCTTC
TRBJ2-2 - - TRBV2 CASSEFEDTGELFF TGTGCCAGCAGTGAGTTCGAGGACACCGGGGAGCTGTTTTTT
TRBJ1-2 TRBD1 few TRBV6-6 CASSQHRGQGFYGYTF TGTGCCAGCAGTCAACATCGGGGACAGGGCTTCTATGGCTACACCTTC
TRBJ2-2 TRBD1 - TRBV2 CASSRTGISGELFF TGTGCCAGCAGTCGGACAGGGATCAGCGGGGAGCTGTTTTTT
TRBJ1-2 TRBD1 - TRBV7-8 CASSLRTGGSYGYTF TGTGCCAGCAGCTTGAGGACAGGGGGGAGCTATGGCTACACCTTC
TRBJ1-6 - few TRBV9 CASSRESNSPLHF TGTGCCAGCAGCCGGGAATCCAATTCACCCCTCCACTTT
TRBJ1-4 TRBD1 - TRBV4-1 CASSLIEGDRGGEKLFF TGCGCCAGCAGCCTAATCGAGGGAGACAGGGGTGGTGAAAAACTGTTTTTT
TRBJ2-7 TRBD1 - TRBV6-5 CASRRTGGDNEQYF TGTGCCAGCAGAAGGACAGGGGGTGACAACGAGCAGTACTTC
TRBJ2-7 TRBD1 - TRBV7-9 CASSYSGTGNVEQYF TGTGCCAGCAGCTATTCCGGGACAGGGAATGTCGAGCAGTACTTC
TRBJ1-3 - - TRBV7-6 CASSLTSGHSGNTIYF TGTGCCAGCAGCTTAACCTCAGGACACTCTGGAAACACCATATATTTT
TRBJ2-3 TRBD2 - TRBV5-1 CASSLADGLGRDTQYF TGCGCCAGCAGCTTGGCCGATGGACTAGGGAGAGATACGCAGTATTTT
TRBJ2-2 - - TRBV5-1 CASARDSPTGELFF TGCGCCAGCGCCCGGGACTCCCCCACCGGGGAGCTGTTTTTT
TRBJ1-1 TRBD1 - TRBV7-6 CASSLGDRAEAFF TGTGCCAGCAGCTTAGGCGACAGGGCTGAAGCTTTCTTT
TRBJ2-3 TRBD2 - TRBV6-2/TRBV6-3 CASSNPSGGPTDTQYF TGTGCCAGCAGCAACCCCTCGGGGGGGCCCACAGATACGCAGTATTTT